Listed below are T cell receptor beta chains from one sample, sequenced in a study of blood T cells in healthy people across ages. MiXCR, applied by TCRdb to the 5' RACE reads, yields one record per CDR3 protein. The repertoire includes about 2 million distinct CDR3 sequences, about 50% of them detected once, and about 2.1% sits in the top ten. The sample consisted of blood. These receptors were taken from a woman aged 40 to 50 in good health. Each CDR3 is given with its conserved first and last residue. The order of the fields is clone size, V gene, D gene, J gene, CDR3 DNA, CDR3 protein. A D gene is named only where the DNA matches it firmly. The size field is filled for only some rows; it gives once, few, many or a size class.

-,TRBV7-2,-,TRBJ1-2,TGTGCCAGCAGACCAGGGGAACACGACTATGGCTACACCTTC,CASRPGEHDYGYTF
once,TRBV20-1,TRBD2,TRBJ2-1,TGCGGTGCTAGGGAGACTAGCGGGGGTATGGTCAATGAGCAGTTCTTC,CGARETSGGMVNEQFF
-,TRBV20-1,TRBD2,TRBJ2-5,TGCAGTGCTAGAGTTCTGGCGGGGGGTCTAGAGACCCAGTACTTC,CSARVLAGGLETQYF
-,TRBV2,-,TRBJ1-5,TGTGCCAGCAGTCAGGAAGGACCCAACCAGCATTTT,CASSQEGPNQHF
few,TRBV7-9,-,TRBJ2-3,TGTGCCAGCAGTGACGCGCTCTACACAGATACGCAGTATTTT,CASSDALYTDTQYF
few,TRBV7-2,-,TRBJ2-7,TGTGCCAGCAGCTTAGCTCGGGGAATCTACGAGCAGTACTTC,CASSLARGIYEQYF
once,TRBV5-4,TRBD2,TRBJ2-5,TGTGCCAGCAGCCCTAACAGTCCCGGGACTAGGATTGGTGAGACCCAGTACTTC,CASSPNSPGTRIGETQYF
-,TRBV27,-,TRBJ2-7,TGTGCCAGCAGCGCCTTGGGAGGCGACGAGCAGTACTTC,CASSALGGDEQYF
-,TRBV5-6,TRBD2,TRBJ2-3,TGTGCCAGCAGGCGATCTAGCGGGGGGGCCATCACGGATACGCAGTATTTT,CASRRSSGGAITDTQYF
-,TRBV3-1,TRBD2,TRBJ2-3,TGTGCCAGCAGCCAGAGAGGCGGGGGAAATACGCAGTATTTT,CASSQRGGGNTQYF
few,TRBV6-5,-,TRBJ2-5,TGTGCCAGCAGTTACGCTAGTAGGGTTGAGACCCAGTACTTC,CASSYASRVETQYF
many,TRBV7-2,TRBD1,TRBJ2-7,TGTGCCAGCAGCCCTCGCCGGGGACAGGGGGCACGCGAGCAGTACTTC,CASSPRRGQGAREQYF
many,TRBV29-1,-,TRBJ2-1,TGCAGCGTTGAAGATTTGGGTGAGCAGTTCTTC,CSVEDLGEQFF
few,TRBV10-3,TRBD1,TRBJ2-7,TGTGCCATCAGTGGACAAAGGACAGGGGACCCCTACGAGCAGTACTTC,CAISGQRTGDPYEQYF
-,TRBV27,-,TRBJ2-5,TGTGCCAGCGCCCCAAGGAGGGGAAGGGATGAGCAGTACTTC,CASAPRRGRDEQYF
few,TRBV28,-,TRBJ2-7,TGTGCCAGCAGTTTGTACAGGAAGGGCGAGCAGTACTTC,CASSLYRKGEQYF
few,TRBV9,TRBD2,TRBJ2-3,TGTGCCAGCAGCCCTTCTTCGGGGGGGGGCCTAGATACGCAGTATTTT,CASSPSSGGGLDTQYF
-,TRBV27,-,TRBJ1-1,TGTGCCAGCAGTTCCCATGGACAGTTTATGAACACTGAAGCTTTCTTT,CASSSHGQFMNTEAFF
-,TRBV5-1,-,TRBJ1-5,TGCGCCAGCAGCTTGGCTGGGGGTCAATTTCAGCCCCAGCATTTT,CASSLAGGQFQPQHF
-,TRBV6-1,-,TRBJ2-1,TGTGCCAGCATGGCGGGGAAAGACCCCAATGAGCAGTTCTTC,CASMAGKDPNEQFF
few,TRBV12-3/TRBV12-4,-,TRBJ1-1,TGTGCCAGCAGCCCTCCGACCGGTTGGGCTTTCTTT,CASSPPTGWAFF
-,TRBV4-1,-,TRBJ1-2,TGCGCCAGCAGCCAAGATTACTCTACAGGGACCTATGGCTACACCTTC,CASSQDYSTGTYGYTF
-,TRBV4-2,-,TRBJ2-3,TGTGCCAGCAGCCAAGAAGTCGGGGGGCACAGCACAGATACGCAGTATTTT,CASSQEVGGHSTDTQYF
-,TRBV4-1,TRBD1,TRBJ1-5,TGCGCCAGCAGCCCACCGGGACAGGGAAGGATTCAGCCCCAGCATTTT,CASSPPGQGRIQPQHF
few,TRBV5-1,TRBD1,TRBJ1-2,TGCGCCAGCAGCCCCGGAGGGACAGGGTTCGCTAACTATGGCTACACCTTC,CASSPGGTGFANYGYTF
-,TRBV5-1,-,TRBJ2-3,TGCGCCAGCAGCCTAACTGGCGGATCGGCAGATACGCAGTATTTT,CASSLTGGSADTQYF
few,TRBV10-3,TRBD1,TRBJ2-5,TGTGCCATCAGAGGGACAGTTGAGACCCAGTACTTC,CAIRGTVETQYF
few,TRBV7-8,-,TRBJ2-3,TGTGCCAGCAGCCCCACGCTGGGTTGGCGGGGCACAGATACGCAGTATTTT,CASSPTLGWRGTDTQYF
few,TRBV4-2,TRBD2,TRBJ2-1,TGTGCCAGCAGCCAGGATTATAGCGGGGGCTTCACCTACAATGAGCAGTTCTTC,CASSQDYSGGFTYNEQFF
-,TRBV4-2,-,TRBJ2-3,TGTGCCAGCAGCCATCCGGTGGGGGCGGTGGGCGCAGATACGCAGTATTTT,CASSHPVGAVGADTQYF
few,TRBV24-1,TRBD2,TRBJ2-1,TGTGCCACCAGGGGGAGGGAAGCTGAGCAGTTCTTC,CATRGREAEQFF
-,TRBV28,-,TRBJ1-4,TGTGCCAGCAGCCCCTTGAAGGAAAAACTGTTTTTT,CASSPLKEKLFF
-,TRBV6-4,-,TRBJ1-5,TGTGCCAGCTGGCGGGGGCATCAGCCCCAGCATTTT,CASWRGHQPQHF
few,TRBV7-2,TRBD1,TRBJ1-2,TGTGCCAGCAGCTACCTTGGGACAGGGAACTATGGCTACACCTTC,CASSYLGTGNYGYTF
-,TRBV24-1,-,TRBJ2-1,TGTGCCACCAGTGCTCTCTACCCAAGCTCCTACAATGAGCAGTTCTTC,CATSALYPSSYNEQFF
-,TRBV5-1,TRBD2,TRBJ2-3,TGCGCCAGCAGCCAACTGCCGGGACTAGCGGACCCGCGAGTAGATACGCAGTATTTT,CASSQLPGLADPRVDTQYF
-,TRBV12-3/TRBV12-4,-,TRBJ1-5,TGTGCCAGCAGTTTAGGAGGGATTAAGAATCAGCCCCAGCATTTT,CASSLGGIKNQPQHF
many,TRBV7-8,-,TRBJ2-7,TGTGCCAGCAGCTTATATAGGGGATCCTACGAGCAGTACTTC,CASSLYRGSYEQYF
-,TRBV12-3/TRBV12-4,-,TRBJ1-5,TGTGCCAGCAGTTTATCCAGGGAGAAAAATCAGCCCCAGCATTTT,CASSLSREKNQPQHF
few,TRBV5-6,-,TRBJ2-1,TGTGCCAGCAGCTTGGCTACCCCTCGGGTCAATGAGCAGTTCTTC,CASSLATPRVNEQFF
-,TRBV28,TRBD2,TRBJ2-7,TGTGCCAGCACCACGGGACTAGCGGGTTTCCACGAGCAGTACTTC,CASTTGLAGFHEQYF
-,TRBV13,TRBD1,TRBJ2-7,TGTGCCAGCAGCATACGGGGACAGGAGGTAACAGAGCAGTACTTC,CASSIRGQEVTEQYF
-,TRBV5-1,TRBD2,TRBJ2-1,TGCGCCAGCAGCTTATCCTGGGCGGGGGTAAACTACAATGAGCAGTTCTTC,CASSLSWAGVNYNEQFF
few,TRBV4-2,TRBD1,TRBJ2-6,TGTGCCAGCAGCCCCGAAAACAGGGGGTCTGGGGCCAACGTCCTGACTTTC,CASSPENRGSGANVLTF
-,TRBV14,-,TRBJ1-6,TGTGCCAGCAGCCAAGATTGGGGGCGCCTAAAAAATTCACCCCTCCACTTT,CASSQDWGRLKNSPLHF
-,TRBV5-6,-,TRBJ2-7,TGTGCCAGCAGCCCGGGGACGAACTTCTACGAGCAGTACTTC,CASSPGTNFYEQYF
-,TRBV14,-,TRBJ1-2,TGTGCCAGCAGCCACGGGTTCGCTGGCTACACCTTC,CASSHGFAGYTF
few,TRBV7-9,-,TRBJ2-7,TGTGCCAGCAGCTTAAAGGGGCAGGTCGAGCAGTACTTC,CASSLKGQVEQYF